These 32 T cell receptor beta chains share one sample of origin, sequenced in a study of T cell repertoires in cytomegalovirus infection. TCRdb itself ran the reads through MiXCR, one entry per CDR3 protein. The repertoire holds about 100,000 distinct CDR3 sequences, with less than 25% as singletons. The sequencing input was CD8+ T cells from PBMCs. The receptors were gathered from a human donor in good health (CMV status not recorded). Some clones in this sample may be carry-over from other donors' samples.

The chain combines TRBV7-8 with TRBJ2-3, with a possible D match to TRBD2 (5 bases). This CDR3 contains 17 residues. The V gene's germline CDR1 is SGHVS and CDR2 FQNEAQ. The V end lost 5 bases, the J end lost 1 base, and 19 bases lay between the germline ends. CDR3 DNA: TGTGCCAGCAGCCCCCGAGGGCGCTTTGTTGGCACAGATACGCAGTATTTT. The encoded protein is CASSPRGRFVGTDTQYF.

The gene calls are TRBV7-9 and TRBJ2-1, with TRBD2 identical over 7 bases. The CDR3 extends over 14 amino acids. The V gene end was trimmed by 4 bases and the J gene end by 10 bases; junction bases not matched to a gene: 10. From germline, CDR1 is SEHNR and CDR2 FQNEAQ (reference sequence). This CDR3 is CASSSLSGREEQFF. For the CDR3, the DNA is TGTGCCAGCAGCTCCCTTTCCGGGCGGGAGGAGCAGTTCTTC.

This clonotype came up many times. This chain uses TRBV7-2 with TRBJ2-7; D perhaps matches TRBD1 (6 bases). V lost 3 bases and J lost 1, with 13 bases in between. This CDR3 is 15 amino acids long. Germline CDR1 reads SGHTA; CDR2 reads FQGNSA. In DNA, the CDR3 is TGTGCCAGCAGCTTGGGGACACTCCCTTCCTACGAGCAGTACTTC. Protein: CASSLGTLPSYEQYF.

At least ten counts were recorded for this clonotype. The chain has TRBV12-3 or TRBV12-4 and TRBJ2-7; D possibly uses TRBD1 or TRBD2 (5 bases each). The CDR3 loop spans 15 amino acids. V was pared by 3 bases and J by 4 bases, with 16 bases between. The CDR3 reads CASSFSGPVRYEQYF. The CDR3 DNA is TGTGCCAGCAGTTTTTCGGGGCCCGTTCGGTACGAGCAGTACTTC.

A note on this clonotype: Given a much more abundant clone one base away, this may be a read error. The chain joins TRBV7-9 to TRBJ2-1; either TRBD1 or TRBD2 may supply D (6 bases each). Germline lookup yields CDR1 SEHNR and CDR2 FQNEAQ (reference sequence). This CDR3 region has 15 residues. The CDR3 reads CASSWRGEPNNKQFF. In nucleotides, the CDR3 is TGTGCCAGCAGCTGGAGGGGGGAGCCCAACAATAAGCAGTTCTTC.

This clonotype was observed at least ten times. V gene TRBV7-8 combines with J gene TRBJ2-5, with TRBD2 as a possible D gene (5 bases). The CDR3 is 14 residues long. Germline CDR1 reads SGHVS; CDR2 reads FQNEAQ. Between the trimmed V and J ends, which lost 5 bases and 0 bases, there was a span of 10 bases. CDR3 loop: CASSPGGYQETQYF. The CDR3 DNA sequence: TGTGCCAGCAGCCCTGGCGGGTACCAAGAGACCCAGTACTTC.

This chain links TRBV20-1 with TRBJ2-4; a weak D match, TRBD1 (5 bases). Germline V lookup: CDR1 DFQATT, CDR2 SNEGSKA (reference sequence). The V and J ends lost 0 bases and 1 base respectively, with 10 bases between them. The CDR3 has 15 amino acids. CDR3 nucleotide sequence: TGCAGTGCTAGAGATATCGACAGCGCCAAAAACATTCAGTACTTC. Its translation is CSARDIDSAKNIQYF.

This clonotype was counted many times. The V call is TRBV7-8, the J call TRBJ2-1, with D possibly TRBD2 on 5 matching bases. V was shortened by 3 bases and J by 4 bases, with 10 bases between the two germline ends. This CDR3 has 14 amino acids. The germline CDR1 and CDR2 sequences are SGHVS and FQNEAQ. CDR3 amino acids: CASSFKEGYNEQFF. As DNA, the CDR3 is TGTGCCAGCAGCTTTAAAGAGGGTTACAATGAGCAGTTCTTC.

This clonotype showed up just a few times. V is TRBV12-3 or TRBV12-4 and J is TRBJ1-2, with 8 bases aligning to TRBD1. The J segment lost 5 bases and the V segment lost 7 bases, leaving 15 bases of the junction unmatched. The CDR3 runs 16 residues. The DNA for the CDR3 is TGTGCCAGCACTTCCCCTTCAAGACAGGGGATATATGGCTACACCTTC. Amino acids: CASTSPSRQGIYGYTF.

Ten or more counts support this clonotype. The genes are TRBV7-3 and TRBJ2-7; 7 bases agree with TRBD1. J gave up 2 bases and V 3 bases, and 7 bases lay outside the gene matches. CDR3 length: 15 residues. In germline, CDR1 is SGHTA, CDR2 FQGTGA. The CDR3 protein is CASSLYGTDTYEQYF. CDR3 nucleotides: TGTGCCAGCAGCTTGTACGGGACAGACACCTACGAGCAGTACTTC.

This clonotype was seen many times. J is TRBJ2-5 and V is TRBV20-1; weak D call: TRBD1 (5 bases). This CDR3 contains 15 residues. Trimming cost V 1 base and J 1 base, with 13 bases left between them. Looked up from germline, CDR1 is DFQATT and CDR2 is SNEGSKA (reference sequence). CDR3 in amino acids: CSARVVGETQETQYF. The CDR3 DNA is TGCAGTGCTAGAGTGGTAGGGGAAACCCAAGAGACCCAGTACTTC.

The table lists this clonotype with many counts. The CDR3 coding sequence is TGTGCCAGCAGCTTAGCGACAGGCAGTAGCAATCAGCCCCAGCATTTT. This codes for CASSLATGSSNQPQHF. V is TRBV7-2 and J is TRBJ1-5, with D maybe TRBD1 (6 bases). V was shortened by 0 bases and J by 0 bases, with 9 bases between the two germline ends. Per germline, CDR1 SGHTA and CDR2 FQGNSA. This CDR3 has 16 residues.

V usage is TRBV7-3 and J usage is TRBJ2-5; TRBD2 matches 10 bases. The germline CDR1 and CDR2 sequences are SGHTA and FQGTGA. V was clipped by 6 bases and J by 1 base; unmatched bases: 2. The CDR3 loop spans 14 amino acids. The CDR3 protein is CASSSGGTQETQYF. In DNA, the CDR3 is TGTGCCAGCAGTAGCGGGGGGACCCAAGAGACCCAGTACTTC.

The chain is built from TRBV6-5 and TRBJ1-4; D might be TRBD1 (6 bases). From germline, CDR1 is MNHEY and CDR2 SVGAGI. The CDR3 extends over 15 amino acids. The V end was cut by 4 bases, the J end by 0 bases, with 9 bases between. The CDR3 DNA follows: TGTGCCAGCAGTTGGCGACAGGCAACTAATGAAAAACTGTTTTTT. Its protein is CASSWRQATNEKLFF.

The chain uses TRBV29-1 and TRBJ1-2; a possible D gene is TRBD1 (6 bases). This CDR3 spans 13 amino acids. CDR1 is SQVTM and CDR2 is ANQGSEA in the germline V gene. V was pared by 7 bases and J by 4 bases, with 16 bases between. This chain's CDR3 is CSGYLQGGYGYTF. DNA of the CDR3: TGCAGCGGCTACCTACAGGGTGGCTATGGCTACACCTTC.

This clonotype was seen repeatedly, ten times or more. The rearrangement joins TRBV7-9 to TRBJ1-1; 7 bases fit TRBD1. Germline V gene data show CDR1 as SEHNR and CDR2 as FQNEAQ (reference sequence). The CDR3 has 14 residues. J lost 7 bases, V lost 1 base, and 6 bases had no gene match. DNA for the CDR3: TGTGCCAGCAGCTTAGGGACAGGTCTGAATGAAGCTTTCTTT. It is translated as CASSLGTGLNEAFF.

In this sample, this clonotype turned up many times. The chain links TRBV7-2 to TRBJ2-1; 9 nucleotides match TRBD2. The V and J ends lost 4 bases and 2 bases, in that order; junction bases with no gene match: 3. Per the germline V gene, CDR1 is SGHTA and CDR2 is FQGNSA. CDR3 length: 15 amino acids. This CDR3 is CASSYASGAYNEQFF. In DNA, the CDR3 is TGTGCCAGCAGCTACGCTAGCGGGGCCTACAATGAGCAGTTCTTC.

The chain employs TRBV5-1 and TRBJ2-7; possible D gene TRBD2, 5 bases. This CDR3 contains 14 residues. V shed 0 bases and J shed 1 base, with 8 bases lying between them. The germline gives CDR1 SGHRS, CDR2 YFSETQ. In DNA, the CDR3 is TGCGCCAGCAGCTTGGGCAGGACTTCCTACGAGCAGTACTTC. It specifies CASSLGRTSYEQYF.

For the CDR3, the DNA is TGTGCCAGCTTCGAGTGGGGCTACACCTTC. This gives the protein CASFEWGYTF. The V and J genes are TRBV2 and TRBJ1-2; D gene ambiguous. V shed 8 bases and J shed 8 bases, with 9 bases lying between them. This CDR3 is built from 10 residues. From germline, CDR1 is SNHLY and CDR2 FYNNEI.

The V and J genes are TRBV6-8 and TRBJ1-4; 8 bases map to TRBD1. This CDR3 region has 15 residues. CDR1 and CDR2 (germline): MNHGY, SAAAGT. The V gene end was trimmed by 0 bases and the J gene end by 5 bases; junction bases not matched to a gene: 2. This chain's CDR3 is CASSYSGQGNEKLFF. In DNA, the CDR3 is TGTGCCAGCAGTTACTCCGGACAGGGCAATGAAAAACTGTTTTTT.

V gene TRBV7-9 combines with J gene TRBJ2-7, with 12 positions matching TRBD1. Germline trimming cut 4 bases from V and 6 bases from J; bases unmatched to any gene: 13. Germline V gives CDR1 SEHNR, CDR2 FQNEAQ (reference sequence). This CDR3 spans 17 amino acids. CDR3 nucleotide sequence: TGTGCCAGCAGCTCTTTTATTGGGACAGGGGGCTCGCTCGAGCAGTACTTC. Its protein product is CASSSFIGTGGSLEQYF.

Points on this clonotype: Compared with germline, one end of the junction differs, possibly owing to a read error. CDR3 DNA: TGCAGTGCTAGAGAGGCGGGAGCTCACTACGATGAGCAGTTCTTC. Amino acid sequence: CSAREAGAHYDEQFF. The V call is TRBV20-1, the J call TRBJ2-1, with 7 bases identical to TRBD2. CDR3 length: 15 amino acids. Germline lookup yields CDR1 DFQATT and CDR2 SNEGSKA (reference sequence).

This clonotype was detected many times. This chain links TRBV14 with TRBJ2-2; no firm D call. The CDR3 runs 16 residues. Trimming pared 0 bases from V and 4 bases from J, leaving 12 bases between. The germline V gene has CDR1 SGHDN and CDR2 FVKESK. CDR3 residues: CASSQDLDHFTGELFF. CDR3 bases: TGTGCCAGCAGCCAAGATCTGGATCACTTCACCGGGGAGCTGTTTTTT.

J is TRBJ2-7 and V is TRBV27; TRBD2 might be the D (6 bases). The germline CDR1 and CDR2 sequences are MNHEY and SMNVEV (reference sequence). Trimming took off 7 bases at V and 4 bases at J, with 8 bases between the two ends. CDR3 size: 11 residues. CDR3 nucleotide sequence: TGTGCCAGCAAGGGGAGGTACGAGCAGTACTTC. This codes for CASKGRYEQYF.

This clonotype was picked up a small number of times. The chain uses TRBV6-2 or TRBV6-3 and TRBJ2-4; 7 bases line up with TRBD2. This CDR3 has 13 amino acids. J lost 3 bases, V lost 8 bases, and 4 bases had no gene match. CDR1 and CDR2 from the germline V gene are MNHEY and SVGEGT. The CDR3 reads CASRGVGKNIQYF. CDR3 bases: TGTGCCAGCCGGGGGGTTGGCAAAAACATTCAGTACTTC.

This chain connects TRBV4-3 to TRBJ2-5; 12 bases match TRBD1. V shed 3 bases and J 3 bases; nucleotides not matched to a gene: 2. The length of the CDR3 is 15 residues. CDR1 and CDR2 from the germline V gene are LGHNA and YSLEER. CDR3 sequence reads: CASSHGTGGEETQYF. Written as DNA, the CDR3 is TGCGCCAGCAGCCACGGGACAGGGGGCGAAGAGACCCAGTACTTC.

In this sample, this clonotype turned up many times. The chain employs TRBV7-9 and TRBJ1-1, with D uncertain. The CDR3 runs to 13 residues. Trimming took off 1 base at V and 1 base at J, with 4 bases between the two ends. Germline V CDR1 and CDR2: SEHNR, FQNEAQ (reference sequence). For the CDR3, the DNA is TGTGCCAGCAGCTTAGTAGGGAACACTGAAGCTTTCTTT. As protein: CASSLVGNTEAFF.

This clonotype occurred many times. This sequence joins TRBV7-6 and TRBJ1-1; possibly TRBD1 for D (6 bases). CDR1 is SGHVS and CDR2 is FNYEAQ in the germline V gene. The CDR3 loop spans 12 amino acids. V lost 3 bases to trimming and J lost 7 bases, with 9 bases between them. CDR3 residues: CASSFRTDEAFF. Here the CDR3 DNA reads TGTGCCAGCAGCTTCCGGACAGATGAAGCTTTCTTT. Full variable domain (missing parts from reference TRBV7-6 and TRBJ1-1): GAGVSQSPRYKVTKRGQDVALRCDPISGHVSLYWYRQALGQGPEFLTYFNYEAQQDKSGLPNDRFSAERPEGSISTLTIQRTEQRDSAMYRCASSFRTDEAFFGQGTRLTVV.

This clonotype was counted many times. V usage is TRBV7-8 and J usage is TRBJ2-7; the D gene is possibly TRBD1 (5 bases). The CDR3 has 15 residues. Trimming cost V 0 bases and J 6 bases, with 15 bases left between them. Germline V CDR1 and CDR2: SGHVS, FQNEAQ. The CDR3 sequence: CASSLATAGASEQYF. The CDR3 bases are TGTGCCAGCAGCTTAGCTACGGCTGGGGCTTCCGAGCAGTACTTC.

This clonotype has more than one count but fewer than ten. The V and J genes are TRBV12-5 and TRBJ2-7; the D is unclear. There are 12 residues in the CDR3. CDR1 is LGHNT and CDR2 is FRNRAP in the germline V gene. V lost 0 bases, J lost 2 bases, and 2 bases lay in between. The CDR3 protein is CASGLVAYEQYF. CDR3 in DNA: TGTGCTAGTGGTTTGGTAGCCTACGAGCAGTACTTC. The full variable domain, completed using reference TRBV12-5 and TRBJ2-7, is DARVTQTPRHKVTEMGQEVTMRCQPILGHNTVFWYRQTMMQGLELLAYFRNRAPLDDSGMPKDRFSAEMPDATLATLKIQPSEPRDSAVYFCASGLVAYEQYFGPGTRLTVT.

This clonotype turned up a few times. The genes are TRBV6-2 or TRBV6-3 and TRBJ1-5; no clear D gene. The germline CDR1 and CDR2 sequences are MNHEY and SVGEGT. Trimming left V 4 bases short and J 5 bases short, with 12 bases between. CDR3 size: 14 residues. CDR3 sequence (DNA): TGTGCCAGCAGTTGGGAGGTCGGGGATCAGCCCCAGCATTTT. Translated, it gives CASSWEVGDQPQHF.

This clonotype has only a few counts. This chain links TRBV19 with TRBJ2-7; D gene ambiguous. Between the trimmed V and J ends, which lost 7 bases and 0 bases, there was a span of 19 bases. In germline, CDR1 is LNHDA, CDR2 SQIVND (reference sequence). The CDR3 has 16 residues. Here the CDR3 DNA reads TGTGCCAGTACTCAATCGACAAGGATCAGCTCCTACGAGCAGTACTTC. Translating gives CASTQSTRISSYEQYF.